One and the same sample provided the 22 T cell receptor beta chains below, sequenced in a study of blood T cell repertoires in COVID-19. The data were produced by immunoSEQ multiplex PCR, yet TCRdb's version contains in-frame clones alone and is incomplete. Of a few hundred thousand clones in the sample, around 90% are singletons; the top ten hold roughly a tenth. Sequenced: peripheral blood. The origin of the receptors is a woman aged 65 to 85 with COVID-19, enrolled during active disease.

The V gene is TRBV12-3 or TRBV12-4, the J gene TRBJ1-1; D call uncertain. CDR3 length equals 13 residues. Trimming stripped 3 bases from V and 3 bases from J, with 8 bases between. Here the CDR3 reads CASSFNADTEAFF. In nucleotides, the CDR3 is TGTGCCAGCAGTTTCAATGCGGACACTGAAGCTTTCTTT.

With regard to this clone: The same CDR3 is also encoded by other DNA sequences in this sample. The CDR3: CASSPTVNTEAFF. The CDR3 region has the DNA TGTGCCAGCTCTCCAACTGTGAACACTGAAGCTTTCTTT. The chain uses TRBV18 and TRBJ1-1; D gene unclear. Looked up from germline, CDR1 is KGHSH and CDR2 is LQKENI. V was cut by 6 bases and J by 0 bases, with 8 bases left in between. This CDR3 contains 13 residues.

This chain joins TRBV28 and TRBJ1-5; 7 bases are shared with TRBD1. The trim removed 7 bases at V and 0 bases at J, leaving 12 bases unmatched. Per germline, CDR1 MDHEN and CDR2 SYDVKM. The CDR3 extends over 17 amino acids. The CDR3 nucleotides are TGTGCCAGCACCTCGGACAGGTTCGGAAATAGCAATCAGCCCCAGCATTTT. It encodes CASTSDRFGNSNQPQHF.

The chain joins TRBV5-4 to TRBJ1-6; 9 positions match TRBD1. Germline CDR1 and CDR2: SGHNT and YYREEE (reference sequence). The CDR3 consists of 15 residues. J lost 9 bases, V lost 0 bases, and 4 bases had no gene match. CDR3 amino acids: CASSLGGQGLSPLHF. The CDR3 coding sequence is TGTGCCAGCAGCTTGGGGGGACAGGGACTTTCACCCCTCCACTTT.

The chain is built from TRBV5-1 and TRBJ2-3; D gene unclear. Germline V gives CDR1 SGHRS, CDR2 YFSETQ. This CDR3 comprises 14 residues. The V end was cut by 6 bases, the J end by 0 bases, with 11 bases between. The CDR3 region has the DNA TGCGCCAGCATAGTCGGGTCTAGCACAGATACGCAGTATTTT. It encodes CASIVGSSTDTQYF.

The chain has TRBV28 and TRBJ1-5; 10 bases line up with TRBD1. The trim removed 0 bases at V and 5 bases at J, leaving 1 base unmatched. The CDR3 length is 15 residues. Germline lookup yields CDR1 MDHEN and CDR2 SYDVKM. The CDR3 loop is CASSLWGQGYQPQHF. CDR3 bases: TGTGCCAGCAGTTTATGGGGACAGGGGTATCAGCCCCAGCATTTT.

This chain connects TRBV7-5 to TRBJ2-7; the listed D gene, TRBD1, was not tested against the DNA. TRBV7-5 counts as a pseudogene. The CDR3 has 15 residues. DNA for the CDR3: TGTGCCAGAAGCGAAGGGAGACCCCAGGGGGACGAGCAGTACTTC. Translating it yields CARSEGRPQGDEQYF.

The chain carries TRBV7-8 and TRBJ1-1, with TRBD1 as a possible D gene (5 bases). Between the trimmed V and J ends, which lost 4 bases and 0 bases, there was a span of 15 bases. The CDR3 runs 16 residues. The V gene's germline CDR1 is SGHVS and CDR2 FQNEAQ. The CDR3 loop is CASSSNPQGMNTEAFF. In DNA, the CDR3 is TGTGCCAGCAGCTCCAACCCCCAGGGCATGAACACTGAAGCTTTCTTT. The full variable domain, its missing parts supplied by reference TRBV7-8 and TRBJ1-1, is GAGVSQSPRYKVAKRGQDVALRCDPISGHVSLFWYQQALGQGPEFLTYFQNEAQLDKSGLPSDRFFAERPEGSVSTLKIQRTQQEDSAVYLCASSSNPQGMNTEAFFGQGTRLTVV.

This clone was seen once. The chain uses TRBV7-9 and TRBJ2-5; possible D gene TRBD1, 6 bases. V was clipped by 5 bases and J by 7 bases, with 14 bases between them. The germline V gene encodes CDR1 SEHNR and CDR2 FQNEAQ (reference sequence). This CDR3 spans 13 amino acids. Written as DNA, the CDR3 is TGTGCCAGCAGCCCGGACATAGGGGGGACCCAGTACTTC. Its protein product is CASSPDIGGTQYF.

The chain carries TRBV5-6 and TRBJ2-3; TRBD2 matches at 9 bases. CDR3 length: 16 residues. J was trimmed by 0 bases and V by 4 bases; bases with no gene match: 6. CDR1 and CDR2 from the germline V gene are SGHDT and YYEEEE. CDR3 DNA: TGTGCCAGCAGCCTGGGGACTAGCCCTAGCACAGATACGCAGTATTTT. It codes for CASSLGTSPSTDTQYF.

The chain is built from TRBV5-1 and TRBJ2-1; possible D gene TRBD1, 5 bases. Trimming took off 0 bases at V and 6 bases at J, with 13 bases between the two ends. The CDR3 is 15 amino acids. Per germline, CDR1 SGHRS and CDR2 YFSETQ. CDR3 DNA sequence: TGCGCCAGCAGCTTGGTAAGCGACAGCTTCAATGAGCAGTTCTTC. Protein product: CASSLVSDSFNEQFF. The variable domain in full, with the rest retrieved from reference TRBV5-1 and TRBJ2-1, is KAGVTQTPRYLIKTRGQQVTLSCSPISGHRSVSWYQQTPGQGLQFLFEYFSETQRNKGNFPGRFSGRQFSNSRSEMNVSTLELGDSALYLCASSLVSDSFNEQFFGPGTRLTVL.

The chain uses TRBV5-1 and TRBJ2-3, with D possibly TRBD2 on 5 matching bases. V was pared by 3 bases and J by 0 bases, with 11 bases between. The CDR3 sequence is 15 residues long. CDR1 and CDR2 (germline): SGHRS, YFSETQ. The CDR3 loop is CASSSDGGSTDTQYF. CDR3 nucleotides: TGCGCCAGCAGCTCGGACGGCGGGAGCACAGATACGCAGTATTTT.

The V call is TRBV4-3, the J call TRBJ1-6; tentatively, D is TRBD1 (5 bases). CDR3 length: 15 residues. The V gene lost 1 base and the J gene lost 8 bases, with 12 bases spanning the gap. Germline lookup yields CDR1 LGHNA and CDR2 YSLEER. The CDR3 nucleotides are TGCGCCAGCAGCCAAGGTATTTCGGGGGATTCACCCCTCCACTTT. It codes for CASSQGISGDSPLHF.

The chain couples TRBV19 to TRBJ1-6; D not resolved. The ends were cut back, 4 bases at V and 10 bases at J, with 14 bases in the middle. CDR3 length equals 14 residues. Germline V gene lookup returns CDR1 LNHDA and CDR2 SQIVND (reference sequence). CDR3 amino acids: CASSTGNVGSPLHF. The CDR3 DNA reads TGTGCCAGTAGTACCGGGAACGTGGGATCACCCCTCCACTTT.

V and J are TRBV5-1 and TRBJ2-2; 7 bases agree with TRBD2. Germline assignment: CDR1 SGHRS and CDR2 YFSETQ. The CDR3 extends over 15 amino acids. Trimming cost V 4 bases and J 3 bases; bases outside gene matches: 6. The CDR3 here is CASSQLGGDTGELFF. The CDR3 DNA reads as TGCGCCAGCAGCCAATTGGGAGGGGACACCGGGGAGCTGTTTTTT.

The genes are TRBV30 and TRBJ1-5; D unclear. The CDR3 length is 13 residues. Trimming left V 1 base short and J 6 bases short, with 10 bases between. Germline CDR1 is GTSNPN and CDR2 is SVGIG (reference sequence). The DNA for the CDR3 is TGTGCCTGGAGTGGGGAGGGCGGTCAGCCCCAGCATTTT. Translation: CAWSGEGGQPQHF.

In nucleotides, the CDR3 is TGTGCCAGCAGCGTAGGGTCAGTCCCGTTTTATGGCTACACCTTC. This encodes CASSVGSVPFYGYTF. The chain joins TRBV9 to TRBJ1-2; D is ambiguous. CDR1 is SGDLS, CDR2 YYNGEE, per germline. The ends were cut back, 0 bases at V and 5 bases at J, with 14 bases in the middle. The CDR3 runs to 15 residues.

This rearrangement joins TRBV7-2 to TRBJ1-6; TRBD1 is a possible D gene (5 bases). This CDR3 is built from 13 residues. V shed 5 bases and J shed 8 bases, with 10 bases lying between them. Germline V CDR1 and CDR2: SGHTA, FQGNSA. The CDR3 loop reads CASSLQGDSPLHF. The CDR3 region has the DNA TGTGCCAGCAGCCTGCAGGGCGATTCACCCCTCCACTTT.

The chain has TRBV19 and TRBJ1-1; D is unclear. The CDR3 has 11 residues. Trimming removed 6 bases from V and 11 bases from J, with 13 bases in between. The V gene's germline CDR1 is LNHDA and CDR2 SQIVND (reference sequence). Written as DNA, the CDR3 is TGTGCCAGTAGGTCCACGGGATGGGCTTTCTTT. It specifies CASRSTGWAFF.

In nucleotides, the CDR3 is TGTGCCAGCAGCTTTCGTGAGACAGGGAGCTCCTACGAGCAGTACTTC. This codes for CASSFRETGSSYEQYF. The chain recombines TRBV12-1 with TRBJ2-7; TRBD1 is the table's D call and was not checked against the DNA. TRBV12-1 is tagged as a pseudogene. The length of the CDR3 is 16 residues.

This chain connects TRBV5-6 to TRBJ1-1; possible D gene TRBD1, 5 bases. Germline V gene sequence: CDR1 SGHDT, CDR2 YYEEEE. The V end was cut by 2 bases, the J end by 0 bases, with 8 bases between. The CDR3 length is 14 residues. The CDR3 reads CASSLGHLNTEAFF. The CDR3 region has the DNA TGTGCCAGCAGCTTAGGACATTTGAACACTGAAGCTTTCTTT.

The chain couples TRBV5-6 to TRBJ1-6, with a possible D match to TRBD1 (6 bases). V lost 2 bases to trimming and J lost 5 bases, with 23 bases between them. The CDR3 extends over 19 amino acids. Germline values: CDR1 SGHDT, CDR2 YYEEEE. The CDR3 DNA reads as TGTGCCAGCAGCTTATTATGGGGGCAGGGGCCCTTCGATAATTCACCCCTCCACTTT. Translated: CASSLLWGQGPFDNSPLHF.